This T cell receptor (beta chain) was recorded in a study of HIV-infected patients and healthy controls. Antiretroviral therapy had run roughly three months, about 14 weeks, before follow-up blood collection. All unsorted peripheral T cells were captured because whole blood was used without fractionation. This clonotype was detected many times. At one end, the junction sequence differs from germline, possibly due to a read error. Reverse transcription used approximately 500 ng RNA and constant-region primers for alpha and beta. Using multiplexing indices, alpha and beta chain libraries were generated apart by chain-specific third strand synthesis. Each CDR3 protein is one row after TCRdb ran MiXCR on the 5' RACE reads. The sample records thousands of distinct CDR3 sequences, approximately 8.7% being singletons. Germline lookup yields CDR1 SQVTM and CDR2 ANQGSEA. The CDR3 has 12 amino acids.

This chain links TRBV29-1 with TRBJ2-7; D perhaps matches TRBD2 (6 bases). Sample: blood, taken during antiretroviral therapy. This clonotype was sampled from an adult with HIV infection. CDR3 sequence reads: CSASRDSDEQYF. As DNA, the CDR3 is TGCAGCGCTAGCCGGGACTCCGACGAGCAGTACTTC.